These 27 T cell receptor beta chains were all obtained from the same sample, sequenced in a study of CD8 T cells in Susac syndrome. RNA totalling about 0.5 to 1 ug underwent reverse transcription with random hexamers. TCRdb re-derived calls from the immunoSEQ multiplex PCR reads in MiXCR, one entry per CDR3 protein. The repertoire has about 160,000 distinct CDR3 sequences, around 95% of them found once; the top ten carry around 0.13%. Sequencing used CD4+ T cells from PBMCs. These receptors all come from a human donor in good health.

The genes are TRBV15 and TRBJ1-2, with TRBD1 as a possible D gene (5 bases). Looked up from germline, CDR1 is LNHNV and CDR2 is YYDKDF (reference sequence). The CDR3 length is 14 residues. Trimming stripped 0 bases from V and 8 bases from J, with 13 bases between. The CDR3, as DNA: TGTGCCACCAGCAGAGAAGCAGGGATGGGAGGCTACACCTTC. This encodes CATSREAGMGGYTF.

The chain uses TRBV3-1 and TRBJ2-7, with 7 bases fitting TRBD1. With 6 bases clipped from V and 2 bases from J, the junction kept 4 bases outside the gene matches. The CDR3 covers 13 residues. CDR1 and CDR2 from the germline V gene are LGHDT and YNNKEL (reference sequence). The CDR3 loop reads CASRTQGAYEQYF. As DNA, the CDR3 is TGTGCCAGCAGGACCCAGGGGGCCTACGAGCAGTACTTC.

CDR3 bases: TGTGCCAGCTCTCCTACAGGGGTACAGCCCCAGCATTTT. As protein: CASSPTGVQPQHF. The chain joins TRBV18 to TRBJ1-5, with 7 bases aligning to TRBD1. There are 13 residues in the CDR3. The V gene end was trimmed by 6 bases and the J gene end by 7 bases; junction bases not matched to a gene: 6. Germline V lookup: CDR1 KGHSH, CDR2 LQKENI.

The rearrangement uses TRBV3-1 and TRBJ1-2; 7 bases map to TRBD1. The CDR3 is made up of 15 amino acids. Germline V gives CDR1 LGHDT, CDR2 YNNKEL (reference sequence). V shed 1 base and J 4 bases; nucleotides not matched to a gene: 6. Here the CDR3 reads CASSQGSQGSYGYTF. CDR3 DNA: TGTGCCAGCAGCCAAGGTTCACAGGGGAGCTATGGCTACACCTTC.

This rearrangement joins TRBV12-3 or TRBV12-4 to TRBJ1-2, with D hard to call. Trimming pared 7 bases from V and 5 bases from J, leaving 14 bases between. This CDR3 spans 13 amino acids. The CDR3 sequence: CASTNPTGYGYTF. The DNA for the CDR3 is TGTGCCAGCACCAATCCGACGGGGTATGGCTACACCTTC.

The rearrangement uses TRBV6-1 and TRBJ1-1, with D possibly TRBD1 on 5 matching bases. Deletions cut 1 base from V and 2 bases from J, with 14 bases between. CDR1 and CDR2 from the germline V gene are MNHNS and SASEGT. The CDR3 is made up of 16 amino acids. Here the CDR3 DNA reads TGTGCCAGCAGTGAAGGTAGGGGCCCCGCTAACACTGAAGCTTTCTTT. It yields the protein CASSEGRGPANTEAFF.

The chain is built from TRBV12-3 or TRBV12-4 and TRBJ2-1; D unresolved. CDR3 length: 16 amino acids. V gave up 4 bases and J gave up 0 bases, with 13 bases separating them. CDR3: CASSSGLHSSYNEQFF. The DNA for the CDR3 is TGTGCCAGCAGTTCTGGCCTACACAGCTCCTACAATGAGCAGTTCTTC.

The chain couples TRBV4-1 to TRBJ1-2, with D unclear. The CDR3 covers 13 residues. The V end lost 4 bases, the J end lost 6 bases, and 12 bases lay between the germline ends. Germline V gene sequence: CDR1 MGHRA, CDR2 YSYEKL. The CDR3 nucleotides read TGCGCCAGCAGCCCCGGGGTATGGAATGGCTACACCTTC. It yields the protein CASSPGVWNGYTF.

The chain has TRBV6-2 or TRBV6-3 and TRBJ2-4, with unresolved D. Germline values: CDR1 MNHEY, CDR2 SVGEGT. This CDR3 has 14 amino acids. V lost 5 bases and J lost 0, with 8 bases in between. As DNA, the CDR3 is TGTGCCAGCAGTATAACAGTAGCCAAAAACATTCAGTACTTC. Residues: CASSITVAKNIQYF.

The CDR3 is CASSSPTSGGRYEQYF. The CDR3 DNA follows: TGTGCCAGCAGCTCCCCGACTAGCGGGGGCCGCTACGAGCAGTACTTC. This rearrangement joins TRBV7-3 to TRBJ2-7, with 12 nucleotides matching TRBD2. Germline-derived CDR1 and CDR2 are SGHTA and FQGTGA. V shed 4 bases, J shed 3 bases, and the junction held 7 bases outside the gene matches. CDR3 length: 16 residues.

The CDR3 nucleotides read TGTGCCAGCAGCCTCGGCAGGGTTTACGAGCAGTACTTC. Its translation is CASSLGRVYEQYF. The chain uses TRBV6-2 or TRBV6-3 and TRBJ2-7; tentatively, D is TRBD1 (5 bases). The V end lost 6 bases, the J end lost 4 bases, and 13 bases lay between the germline ends. The length of the CDR3 is 13 residues. CDR1 is MNHEY, CDR2 SVGEGT, per germline.

The V and J genes are TRBV3-1 and TRBJ2-4; tentative D call: TRBD1 (6 bases). The CDR3 is 13 amino acids. Trimming took off 3 bases at V and 5 bases at J, with 8 bases between the two ends. The germline V gene encodes CDR1 LGHDT and CDR2 YNNKEL (reference sequence). The CDR3 loop is CASSQGQQNIQYF. The CDR3 coding sequence is TGTGCCAGCAGCCAGGGACAACAAAACATTCAGTACTTC.

V gene TRBV3-1 combines with J gene TRBJ2-1; TRBD2 might be the D (7 bases). The CDR3 contains 17 residues. CDR1 LGHDT and CDR2 YNNKEL come from the germline V gene (reference sequence). The V end was cut by 0 bases, the J end by 1 base, with 13 bases between. The CDR3 protein is CASSQDGGGSSYNEQFF. In nucleotides, the CDR3 is TGTGCCAGCAGCCAAGATGGGGGGGGCTCGTCCTACAATGAGCAGTTCTTC.

This chain joins TRBV20-1 and TRBJ2-1, with 8 nucleotides matching TRBD1. The germline CDR1 and CDR2 sequences are DFQATT and SNEGSKA (reference sequence). V was clipped by 3 bases and J by 0 bases; unmatched bases: 4. The CDR3 runs to 15 residues. The CDR3 is CSASKDRVSYNEQFF. The DNA of the CDR3 is TGCAGTGCTAGCAAGGACAGGGTCTCCTACAATGAGCAGTTCTTC.

The chain combines TRBV7-2 with TRBJ2-5, with TRBD2 matching over 12 bases. Germline V gives CDR1 SGHTA, CDR2 FQGNSA. The CDR3 runs to 18 residues. The trim removed 5 bases at V and 7 bases at J, leaving 17 bases unmatched. DNA for the CDR3: TGTGCCAGCAGCCCAACGGGACTAGCGGGCCCTGCGCCAAGGACCCAGTACTTC. Protein sequence: CASSPTGLAGPAPRTQYF.

The chain combines TRBV7-8 with TRBJ1-2; 8 nucleotides match TRBD1. This CDR3 is built from 14 residues. The V gene's germline CDR1 is SGHVS and CDR2 FQNEAQ. With V trimmed by 4 bases and J by 5 bases, 6 bases remained unmatched. DNA for the CDR3: TGTGCCAGCAGCTACGACAGGGGAAATTATGGCTACACCTTC. Its translation: CASSYDRGNYGYTF.

CDR3 amino acids: CASSSFGTSNEQFF. CDR3 nucleotide sequence: TGTGCCAGCAGCTCCTTTGGGACTAGCAATGAGCAGTTCTTC. This chain uses TRBV7-7 with TRBJ2-1; 8 nucleotides line up with TRBD2. Germline V CDR1 and CDR2: SSHAT, FNYEAQ (reference sequence). The CDR3 spans 14 residues. V was clipped by 4 bases and J by 6 bases; unmatched bases: 5.

The V gene is TRBV24-1, the J gene TRBJ2-3, with TRBD2 matching 15 bases. J gave up 4 bases and V 2 bases, and 3 bases lay outside the gene matches. This CDR3 is built from 17 residues. Germline assignment: CDR1 KGHDR and CDR2 SFDVKD. As DNA, the CDR3 is TGTGCCACCAGTGATTCCCGGACTAGCGGGGGGGCAGATACGCAGTATTTT. It is translated as CATSDSRTSGGADTQYF.

The genes are TRBV11-2 and TRBJ1-1; D gene unclear. Germline CDR1 SGHAT, CDR2 FQNNGV. V lost 4 bases, J lost 6 bases, and 9 bases lay in between. The CDR3 covers 12 residues. The DNA of the CDR3 is TGTGCCAGCAGCTCGTTCAGCTCTGAAGCTTTCTTT. Amino acid sequence: CASSSFSSEAFF.

The chain carries TRBV3-1 and TRBJ1-5, with D perhaps TRBD1 (5 bases). Trimming shortened V by 4 bases and J by 0 bases, and 16 bases separated the two germline ends. The germline gives CDR1 LGHDT, CDR2 YNNKEL (reference sequence). The CDR3 spans 17 residues. The CDR3 here is CASSPRPTAYSNQPQHF. Here the CDR3 DNA reads TGTGCCAGCAGCCCTCGCCCGACAGCGTATAGCAATCAGCCCCAGCATTTT.

The chain is built from TRBV5-1 and TRBJ1-2; D is possibly TRBD1 (6 bases). Germline CDR1 SGHRS, CDR2 YFSETQ. Trimming took 0 bases from V and 4 from J, leaving 13 bases between them. This CDR3 spans 15 amino acids. The CDR3, as DNA: TGCGCCAGCAGCTTGGCCTCAGGGGTAGGCTATGGCTACACCTTC. Translating it yields CASSLASGVGYGYTF. Full variable domain (remainder filled in from reference TRBV5-1 and TRBJ1-2): KAGVTQTPRYLIKTRGQQVTLSCSPISGHRSVSWYQQTPGQGLQFLFEYFSETQRNKGNFPGRFSGRQFSNSRSEMNVSTLELGDSALYLCASSLASGVGYGYTFGSGTRLTVV.

The gene calls are TRBV6-6 and TRBJ1-5; no clear D gene. Germline CDR1 MNHNY, CDR2 SVGAGI (reference sequence). V lost 0 bases and J lost 7, with 10 bases in between. The length of the CDR3 is 14 residues. CDR3 in DNA: TGTGCCAGCAGTTACTCGAAGAGGACGCAGCCCCAGCATTTT. It encodes CASSYSKRTQPQHF.

The rearrangement uses TRBV9 and TRBJ1-6; weak D call: TRBD1 (5 bases). V lost 1 base to trimming and J lost 9 bases, with 14 bases between them. The CDR3 is made up of 15 amino acids. The germline CDR1 and CDR2 sequences are SGDLS and YYNGEE. The CDR3 region has the DNA TGTGCCAGCAGCGTAAGGGGAAATCTTGGTTCACCCCTCCACTTT. Translating it yields CASSVRGNLGSPLHF.

V usage is TRBV25-1 and J usage is TRBJ1-4; 11 nucleotides align to TRBD1. J gave up 7 bases and V 2 bases, and 3 bases lay outside the gene matches. This CDR3 is 15 amino acids long. Germline assignment: CDR1 MGHDK and CDR2 SYGVNS. The CDR3 loop is CASSEPGQGAEKLFF. The CDR3 nucleotides read TGTGCCAGCAGTGAACCTGGACAGGGGGCTGAAAAACTGTTTTTT.

V and J are TRBV5-1 and TRBJ2-5; a possible D gene is TRBD1 (6 bases). Germline V CDR1 and CDR2: SGHRS, YFSETQ. The CDR3 contains 15 residues. The V gene lost 2 bases and the J gene lost 2 bases, with 13 bases spanning the gap. The CDR3 DNA is TGCGCCAGCAGCTTTTCGCCAGGGGATCAAGAGACCCAGTACTTC. Amino acid sequence: CASSFSPGDQETQYF. Supplemented by reference TRBV5-1 and TRBJ2-5, the full variable domain reads KAGVTQTPRYLIKTRGQQVTLSCSPISGHRSVSWYQQTPGQGLQFLFEYFSETQRNKGNFPGRFSGRQFSNSRSEMNVSTLELGDSALYLCASSFSPGDQETQYFGPGTRLLVL.

This chain links TRBV12-3 or TRBV12-4 with TRBJ2-4; 7 bases are a match to TRBD1. V lost 6 bases and J lost 0; bases outside the gene matches: 2. The CDR3 loop spans 14 amino acids. The chain's CDR3 is CASRGQIAKNIQYF. Written as DNA, the CDR3 is TGTGCCAGCAGGGGACAGATAGCCAAAAACATTCAGTACTTC.

This clonotype was found a few times. This chain uses TRBV29-1 with TRBJ2-5; TRBD2 aligns across 7 bases. With V trimmed by 3 bases and J by 5 bases, 6 bases remained unmatched. Per the germline V gene, CDR1 is SQVTM and CDR2 is ANQGSEA. The CDR3 is made up of 13 amino acids. In DNA form, the CDR3 reads TGCAGCGTTGATTCTGGCGGGGGTGAGACCCAGTACTTC. Residues: CSVDSGGGETQYF.